Listed below are T cell receptor beta chains from one sample, sequenced in a study of blood T cell repertoires in COVID-19. Clones were read by immunoSEQ multiplex PCR, and TCRdb kept only the in-frame ones, dropping some. The sample has under 200,000 clones, 70% to 90% seen once; the top ten hold 6% to 8.5%. The sample consisted of PBMCs or T cells enriched from blood (not recorded which). Receptors originate from a woman between 45 and 60 years old who had recovered from COVID-19. Each CDR3 is given with its conserved first and last residue. A D gene is named only where the DNA matches it firmly. Only part of the rows carry a size: once, few, many, or a class if the clone is expanded.

d_call j_call v_call clone_size cdr3_aa cdr3_nt
TRBD1 TRBJ2-7 TRBV3-1/TRBV3-2 NA CASSPGQGYEQYF TGTGCCAGCAGCCCTGGACAGGGCTACGAGCAGTACTTC
NA TRBJ1-2 TRBV7-6 NA CASSPDSNYGYTF TGTGCCAGCAGCCCGGACAGTAACTATGGCTACACCTTC
NA TRBJ1-2 TRBV5-6 NA CASSLRRGVEGYTF TGTGCCAGCAGCCTCAGACGGGGAGTTGAAGGCTACACCTTC
NA TRBJ1-2 TRBV12-3/TRBV12-4 NA CASRTSGGRGYTF TGTGCCAGCAGAACCTCGGGGGGGAGAGGCTACACCTTC
NA TRBJ2-7 TRBV7-2 once CASSYTGNEQYF TGTGCCAGCAGCTATACAGGGAACGAGCAGTACTTC
TRBD1 TRBJ2-1 TRBV9 NA CASSVAGTGYNEQFF TGTGCCAGCAGCGTAGCCGGGACAGGGTACAATGAGCAGTTCTTC
NA TRBJ2-1 TRBV4-2 NA CASSQGAVRQGSRNEQFF TGTGCCAGCAGCCAAGGTGCGGTGAGGCAGGGGTCCCGCAATGAGCAGTTCTTC
NA TRBJ1-1 TRBV25-1 NA CASSAHSTEAFF TGTGCCAGCAGTGCCCACAGCACTGAAGCTTTCTTT
TRBD1 TRBJ1-4 TRBV19 NA CASRMGTGSNAEKLFF TGTGCCAGTAGAATGGGGACAGGGTCCAATGCTGAAAAACTGTTTTTT
TRBD1 TRBJ2-7 TRBV7-6 NA CASSIGQGAYEQYF TGTGCCAGCAGCATAGGACAGGGGGCCTACGAGCAGTACTTC
NA TRBJ1-5 TRBV9 few CASNAAGAFDQPQHF TGTGCCAGCAACGCTGCGGGCGCCTTTGATCAGCCCCAGCATTTT
NA TRBJ1-4 TRBV28 NA CASSPVGATHEKLFF TGTGCCAGCAGTCCCGTAGGAGCCACCCATGAAAAACTGTTTTTT
NA TRBJ1-6 TRBV4-1 few CASSQGHPGFLDNSPLHF TGCGCCAGCAGCCAAGGGCATCCAGGTTTCTTAGATAATTCACCCCTCCACTTT
TRBD1 TRBJ1-5 TRBV19 NA CASSTGQNSNQPQHF TGTGCCAGTAGTACGGGACAGAATAGCAATCAGCCCCAGCATTTT
TRBD2 TRBJ2-2 TRBV7-6 NA CASSLAAGVNTGELFF TGTGCCAGCAGCTTAGCAGCGGGGGTTAACACCGGGGAGCTGTTTTTT
TRBD1 TRBJ2-7 TRBV19 NA CASTKGDRGIYEQYF TGTGCCAGTACCAAGGGAGACAGGGGTATTTACGAGCAGTACTTC
TRBD1 TRBJ1-2 TRBV2 NA CASRDRAYGYTF TGTGCCAGCAGGGACAGGGCTTATGGCTACACCTTC
NA TRBJ2-1 TRBV29-1 NA CSPGQGNEQFF TGCAGCCCGGGTCAGGGGAATGAGCAGTTCTTC
NA TRBJ2-5 TRBV7-2 NA CASSPPGRETQYF TGTGCCAGCAGCCCTCCTGGGAGGGAGACCCAGTACTTC
TRBD1 TRBJ2-7 TRBV11-2 NA CASSLPGTGFYEQYF TGTGCCAGCAGCTTACCAGGGACAGGGTTCTACGAGCAGTACTTC
NA TRBJ2-7 TRBV12-3/TRBV12-4 NA CASSQNAAGEQYF TGTGCCAGCAGTCAAAACGCGGCCGGCGAGCAGTACTTC
TRBD1 TRBJ1-1 TRBV19 NA CASKGQGKGAEAFF TGTGCCAGCAAGGGACAGGGAAAAGGGGCTGAAGCTTTCTTT
NA TRBJ1-1 TRBV18 NA CASSPLNGNTEAFF TGTGCCAGCTCACCATTAAACGGGAACACTGAAGCTTTCTTT
NA TRBJ2-3 TRBV5-1 NA CASILGNTQYF NA
NA TRBJ1-1 TRBV30 NA CAWRPSPPRGEAFF TGTGCCTGGAGACCGTCCCCCCCGCGGGGCGAAGCTTTCTTT
TRBD1 TRBJ2-1 TRBV5-5 once CASSQTGTANNEQFF TGTGCCAGCAGTCAAACCGGGACAGCTAACAATGAGCAGTTCTTC
NA TRBJ1-5 TRBV2 NA CASSEGGRRLNQPQHF TGTGCCAGCAGTGAAGGGGGGCGGCGACTCAATCAGCCCCAGCATTTT
TRBD1 TRBJ1-3 TRBV15 NA CATSRGLTGTYSGNTIYF TGTGCCACCAGCAGAGGCCTGACAGGGACCTACTCTGGAAACACCATATATTTT
TRBD1 TRBJ2-3 TRBV6-4 NA CASSRDRVADTQYF TGTGCCAGCAGTCGGGACAGGGTGGCAGATACGCAGTATTTT
NA TRBJ1-2 TRBV3-1/TRBV3-2 once CASSQDLGKGRGYTF TGTGCCAGCAGCCAAGATCTGGGGAAAGGGAGGGGCTACACCTTC
TRBD1 TRBJ2-1 TRBV7-8 NA CASSPTGRDSIYNEQFF TGTGCCAGCAGCCCCACCGGTCGGGACAGCATCTACAATGAGCAGTTCTTC
NA TRBJ1-3 TRBV12-3/TRBV12-4 NA CASSSWTADTIYF TGTGCCAGCAGTTCCTGGACAGCTGACACCATATATTTT
NA TRBJ2-7 TRBV27 NA CASSLSGLRFEQYF TGTGCCAGCAGTTTATCGGGACTTAGATTCGAGCAGTACTTC
NA TRBJ1-2 TRBV6-5 NA CASSYSIGAQSGYTF TGTGCCAGCAGTTACTCGATAGGGGCGCAAAGTGGCTACACCTTC
TRBD2 TRBJ2-6 TRBV6-5 few CASEISSGGANVLTF TGTGCCAGCGAAATCTCTAGCGGTGGGGCCAACGTCCTGACTTTC
NA TRBJ2-1 TRBV27 NA CASSLSMEVTHEQFF TGTGCCAGCAGTCTCTCTATGGAGGTCACTCATGAGCAGTTCTTC
NA TRBJ2-7 TRBV4-3 NA CASSQELGGEQYF TGCGCCAGCAGCCAAGAGCTAGGGGGCGAGCAGTACTTC
NA TRBJ1-2 TRBV3-1/TRBV3-2 NA CASSIRGVLDYGYTF TGTGCCAGCAGCATCAGGGGAGTGCTTGACTATGGCTACACCTTC
TRBD1 TRBJ2-7 TRBV6-5 few CASSSGTGNYEQYF TGTGCCAGCAGCTCAGGGACAGGGAATTACGAGCAGTACTTC